This TCR beta chain is from a study of T cells after yellow fever vaccination. Study-level points and caveats: Some clonotypes were seen in both the CD4 and the CD8 compartments. These made up a small share and likely arose from convergent recombination. Among primary-vaccination clones, most reappeared after the booster, at about 95% for CD4 and about 90% for CD8.

CDR3 length: 17 amino acids. Trimming shortened V by 4 bases and J by 0 bases, and 14 bases separated the two germline ends. Per germline, CDR1 SGHRS and CDR2 YFSETQ. TCRdb recomputed calls from the 5' RACE reads with MiXCR, one row per CDR3 protein. The sample lists 300,000 to 400,000 distinct CDR3 sequences; around 12% were seen once. Notes on this clonotype: Its specificity is not known.

The rearrangement links TRBV5-1 to TRBJ2-6; the D gene is possibly TRBD1 (5 bases). The source was CD4+ T cells sorted from PBMCs, collected 15 days after the yellow fever booster vaccination. This sequence was found in a man aged 18 to 29 who received the YFV17D yellow fever vaccine. CDR3 loop: CASSRWQGYSGANVLTF. DNA of the CDR3: TGCGCCAGCAGCCGGTGGCAGGGATACTCTGGGGCCAACGTCCTGACTTTC.